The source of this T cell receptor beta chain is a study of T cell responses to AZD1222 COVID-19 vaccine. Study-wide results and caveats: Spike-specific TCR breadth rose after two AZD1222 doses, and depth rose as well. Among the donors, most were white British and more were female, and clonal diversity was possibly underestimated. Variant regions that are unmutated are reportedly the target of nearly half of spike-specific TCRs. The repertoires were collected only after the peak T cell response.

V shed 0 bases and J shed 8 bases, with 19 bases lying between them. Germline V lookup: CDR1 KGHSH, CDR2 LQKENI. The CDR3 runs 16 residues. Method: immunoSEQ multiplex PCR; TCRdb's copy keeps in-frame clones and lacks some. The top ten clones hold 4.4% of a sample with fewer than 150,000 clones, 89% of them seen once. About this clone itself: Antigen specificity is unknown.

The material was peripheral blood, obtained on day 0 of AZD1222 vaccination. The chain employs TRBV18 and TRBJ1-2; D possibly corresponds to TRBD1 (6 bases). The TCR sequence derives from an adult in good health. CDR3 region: CASSPPYFGGRVGYTF. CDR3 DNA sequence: TGTGCCAGCTCACCACCATATTTTGGGGGGCGCGTGGGCTACACCTTC.